Presented here are 23 T cell receptor beta chains from one specimen sequenced in a study of T cells in localized non-small cell lung cancer. Sequencing used immunoSEQ multiplex PCR; TCRdb keeps in-frame clones, though not all of them. The sample carries around 10,000 clones, 29% recorded once. Here the sequenced sample was lung tumor tissue, taken before any cancer treatment. These receptors all stem from a man aged 40 to 70 with stage I lung adenocarcinoma.

CDR3 coding DNA: TGTGCCAGCAGACCCACTAGCGGGAGCACAGATACGCAGTATTTT. This sequence encodes CASRPTSGSTDTQYF. The J gene is TRBJ2-3, the V gene TRBV9; 9 bases are shared with TRBD2. V lost 5 bases to trimming and J lost 0 bases; unmatched junction nucleotides: 4. This CDR3 is 15 amino acids long. Germline CDR1 is SGDLS and CDR2 is YYNGEE.

The chain is built from TRBV14 and TRBJ1-5; D ambiguous. V was trimmed by 1 base and J by 6 bases, leaving 10 bases between them. Germline-derived CDR1 and CDR2 are SGHDN and FVKESK. CDR3 size: 14 residues. CDR3 region: CASSQGPGSQPQHF. CDR3 nucleotide sequence: TGTGCCAGCAGCCAAGGGCCGGGAAGTCAGCCCCAGCATTTT.

V gene TRBV5-1 combines with J gene TRBJ1-3; possible D gene TRBD1, 6 bases. This CDR3 contains 15 residues. Germline V gene data show CDR1 as SGHRS and CDR2 as YFSETQ. V shed 3 bases and J shed 2 bases, with 12 bases lying between them. In nucleotides, the CDR3 is TGCGCCAGCAGCTCAGGACAGCAAACTGGAAACACCATATATTTT. Translation: CASSSGQQTGNTIYF.

V usage is TRBV11-3 and J usage is TRBJ1-5; no firm D call. The germline V and J ends were trimmed by 3 bases and 2 bases, with 8 bases remaining between them. Germline V CDR1 and CDR2: SGHNT, YENEEA. The CDR3 has 14 amino acids. The CDR3, as DNA: TGTGCCAGCAGCTTCCTCGTCGGCAATCAGCCCCAGCATTTT. Translating it yields CASSFLVGNQPQHF. The variable domain in full, with the rest retrieved from reference TRBV11-3 and TRBJ1-5, is EAGVVQSPRYKIIEKKQPVAFWCNPISGHNTLYWYLQNLGQGPELLIRYENEEAVDDSQLPKDRFSAERLKGVDSTLKIQPAELGDSAVYLCASSFLVGNQPQHFGDGTRLSIL.

This clone was found a few times. The chain has TRBV29-1 and TRBJ2-1, with 7 bases lining up with TRBD1. There are 14 residues in the CDR3. From germline, CDR1 is SQVTM and CDR2 ANQGSEA. Trimming cost V 3 bases and J 2 bases; bases outside gene matches: 4. CDR3 region: CSVEGTVTYNEQFF. Written as DNA, the CDR3 is TGCAGCGTTGAGGGGACAGTTACCTACAATGAGCAGTTCTTC.

This clone was counted only a few times. V and J are TRBV11-3 and TRBJ2-1; no clear D. Germline values: CDR1 SGHNT, CDR2 YENEEA. The CDR3 runs to 14 residues. The V and J ends lost 0 bases and 9 bases respectively, with 12 bases between them. The CDR3 is CASSLEGGKGEQFF. Here the CDR3 DNA reads TGTGCCAGCAGCTTAGAGGGTGGGAAGGGTGAGCAGTTCTTC.

By share of the sample, this clone is medium-sized. The chain uses TRBV9 and TRBJ1-2, with TRBD1 matching over 9 bases. The CDR3 is made up of 13 amino acids. The J segment lost 3 bases and the V segment lost 9 bases, leaving 6 bases of the junction unmatched. The germline V gene has CDR1 SGDLS and CDR2 YYNGEE. This CDR3 is CATGTGHYYGYTF. The CDR3 nucleotides are TGTGCCACTGGGACAGGGCACTACTATGGCTACACCTTC.

This clone was counted only a few times. This rearrangement joins TRBV28 to TRBJ1-2; D unclear. V was shortened by 8 bases and J by 3 bases, with 28 bases between the two germline ends. The CDR3 is made up of 18 amino acids. Germline V gene data show CDR1 as MDHEN and CDR2 as SYDVKM. In DNA form, the CDR3 reads TGTGCCAGCGAAGGACCCATTACAGTCCTCTACCCTCACTATGGCTACACCTTC. Protein sequence: CASEGPITVLYPHYGYTF.

This clone has more than one count but fewer than ten. The chain joins TRBV6-8 to TRBJ1-4; possibly TRBD1 for D (5 bases). Trimming left V 2 bases short and J 2 bases short, with 9 bases between. The CDR3 totals 15 residues. CDR1 MNHGY and CDR2 SAAAGT come from the germline V gene. This CDR3 is CASSYPDSTNEKLFF. The CDR3 nucleotides are TGTGCCAGCAGTTACCCCGACAGTACTAATGAAAAACTGTTTTTT.

This clone was seen at least ten times. The chain couples TRBV4-1 to TRBJ2-7, with 7 bases identical to TRBD1. Germline V gives CDR1 MGHRA, CDR2 YSYEKL. The CDR3 has 15 amino acids. The V and J ends lost 3 bases and 0 bases, in that order; junction bases with no gene match: 5. The DNA for the CDR3 is TGCGCCAGCAGCCATGGACAGGAAAGCTCCTACGAGCAGTACTTC. The encoded protein is CASSHGQESSYEQYF.

This CDR3 is CAVQGERIGGTQYF. The CDR3 nucleotides read TGTGCCGTACAGGGAGAAAGGATTGGTGGGACCCAGTACTTC. The genes are TRBV19 and TRBJ2-5; TRBD1 is a possible D gene (6 bases). Per the germline V gene, CDR1 is LNHDA and CDR2 is SQIVND (reference sequence). This CDR3 has 14 residues. The V and J ends lost 11 bases and 7 bases respectively, with 23 bases between them. Full variable domain (rest looked up from reference TRBV19 and TRBJ2-5): DGGITQSPKYLFRKEGQNVTLSCEQNLNHDAMYWYRQDPGQGLRLIYYSQIVNDFQKGDIAEGYSVSREKKESFPLTVTSAQKNPTAFYLCAVQGERIGGTQYFGPGTRLLVL.

The chain links TRBV25-1 to TRBJ2-3; 8 bases map to TRBD1. Germline V gene lookup returns CDR1 MGHDK and CDR2 SYGVNS. Germline trimming cut 0 bases from V and 4 bases from J; bases unmatched to any gene: 9. The CDR3 runs 17 residues. CDR3 protein: CASSEYSYRGMADTQYF. In DNA form, the CDR3 reads TGTGCCAGCAGTGAATACTCCTACAGGGGGATGGCAGATACGCAGTATTTT.

A few counts support this clone. The rearrangement joins TRBV6-8 to TRBJ1-6; 8 bases agree with TRBD1. The V gene end was trimmed by 8 bases and the J gene end by 9 bases; junction bases not matched to a gene: 6. This CDR3 region has 13 residues. CDR1 MNHGY and CDR2 SAAAGT come from the germline V gene. The CDR3 here is CASLGTGASPLHF. For the CDR3, the DNA is TGTGCCAGCTTGGGGACAGGCGCTTCACCCCTCCACTTT.

CDR3: CASSLATGDSGNTIYF. The CDR3 DNA is TGCGCCAGCAGCTTGGCCACGGGGGACTCTGGAAACACCATATATTTT. This chain links TRBV5-1 with TRBJ1-3; tentatively, D is TRBD1 (5 bases). CDR1 SGHRS and CDR2 YFSETQ come from the germline V gene. The CDR3 extends over 16 amino acids. Trimming left V 0 bases short and J 0 bases short, with 10 bases between.

There are a few counts of this clone. The chain employs TRBV9 and TRBJ2-7; D is unclear. V lost 5 bases and J lost 9, with 15 bases in between. Germline V lookup: CDR1 SGDLS, CDR2 YYNGEE. This CDR3 has 12 residues. The DNA for the CDR3 is TGTGCCAGCAGTGAAATTCAGGAAGGGCAGTACTTC. It codes for CASSEIQEGQYF.

The rearrangement uses TRBV10-3 and TRBJ1-2; D not certain. Trimming stripped 0 bases from V and 8 bases from J, with 19 bases between. Germline CDR1 ENHRY, CDR2 SYGVKD. The CDR3 covers 16 residues. The CDR3 sequence is CAISESSTSSREGYTF. The CDR3 DNA is TGTGCCATCAGTGAGTCGAGTACCAGCAGTCGGGAGGGCTACACCTTC.

The V call is TRBV19, the J call TRBJ2-5; the D is unclear. CDR1 and CDR2 from the germline V gene are LNHDA and SQIVND (reference sequence). This CDR3 is built from 16 residues. Trimming cost V 2 bases and J 4 bases, with 17 bases left between them. The CDR3 is CASSIRAQAFGETQYF. In DNA, the CDR3 is TGTGCCAGTAGTATACGGGCCCAGGCGTTCGGAGAGACCCAGTACTTC.

CDR3 bases: TGTGCCAGCAGTGCGGTTGGGACAGCGAAGAACACTGAAGCTTTCTTT. It yields the protein CASSAVGTAKNTEAFF. The chain has TRBV25-1 and TRBJ1-1; 7 bases fit TRBD1. Per the germline V gene, CDR1 is MGHDK and CDR2 is SYGVNS. The CDR3 contains 16 residues. V lost 4 bases, J lost 1 base, and 9 bases stayed unmatched.

V gene TRBV11-3 combines with J gene TRBJ2-3; 13 bases line up with TRBD2. The V gene's germline CDR1 is SGHNT and CDR2 YENEEA. Trimming cost V 5 bases and J 0 bases; bases outside gene matches: 8. The CDR3 runs to 18 residues. CDR3 bases: TGTGCCAGCAGCCCGGGACTAGCGGGGCCCACTAGCACAGATACGCAGTATTTT. Amino acid sequence: CASSPGLAGPTSTDTQYF.

This chain links TRBV19 with TRBJ1-2; D unclear. Trimming removed 3 bases at V and 3 bases at J, with 5 bases between. The CDR3 contains 12 residues. Germline V gene data show CDR1 as LNHDA and CDR2 as SQIVND (reference sequence). The CDR3: CASSIAYYGYTF. The CDR3 nucleotides are TGTGCCAGTAGTATCGCTTACTATGGCTACACCTTC. Variable domain in full (rest from reference TRBV19 and TRBJ1-2): DGGITQSPKYLFRKEGQNVTLSCEQNLNHDAMYWYRQDPGQGLRLIYYSQIVNDFQKGDIAEGYSVSREKKESFPLTVTSAQKNPTAFYLCASSIAYYGYTFGSGTRLTVV.

This clone was detected a few times. This CDR3 is CASSYEPPSGANVLTF. CDR3 coding DNA: TGTGCCAGCAGTTATGAGCCCCCCTCTGGGGCCAACGTCCTGACTTTC. This rearrangement joins TRBV6-8 to TRBJ2-6, with D unclear. V lost 3 bases to trimming and J lost 0 bases, with 9 bases between them. The germline CDR1 and CDR2 sequences are MNHGY and SAAAGT. There are 16 residues in the CDR3.

The J gene is TRBJ1-6, the V gene TRBV11-3; possibly TRBD1 for D (5 bases). Trimming pared 5 bases from V and 9 bases from J, leaving 17 bases between. The CDR3 is made up of 15 amino acids. Germline V CDR1 and CDR2: SGHNT, YENEEA. CDR3 in DNA: TGTGCCAGCAGCGCGTCCTCAGGGAAGACTTCACCCCTCCACTTT. It specifies CASSASSGKTSPLHF.

The chain is built from TRBV19 and TRBJ2-2; D is perhaps TRBD1 or TRBD2 (6 bases each). The germline V gene has CDR1 LNHDA and CDR2 SQIVND (reference sequence). The V end was cut by 2 bases, the J end by 4 bases, with 14 bases between. This CDR3 is built from 16 residues. The CDR3 spells CASSIRRGAGTGELFF. CDR3 DNA: TGTGCCAGTAGTATAAGGAGGGGGGCGGGCACCGGGGAGCTGTTTTTT.